These T cell receptor beta chains were read from a single sample in a study of metastatic and nonmetastatic thyroid tumors. TCRdb redid the clone calls on the PCR reads using MiXCR. This table holds just over 15,000 clones, approximately 35% found once. Source material: tumor tissue. Receptors were obtained from a male donor with papillary thyroid cancer or a benign thyroid nodule (not recorded which). Some clones in this sample may be carry-over from other donors' samples. Each CDR3 is given without its conserved first and last residue. The order of the fields is J gene, V gene, CDR3 protein.

J: TRBJ2-1; V: TRBV11-2; CDR3: ASSLGLAGGSSYNEQF
J: TRBJ1-1; V: TRBV27; CDR3: ASAKDPEAF
J: TRBJ2-7; V: TRBV6-5; CDR3: ASSYSRSFREGRYEQY
J: TRBJ2-7; V: TRBV6-2/TRBV6-3; CDR3: ASSSPREQY
J: TRBJ2-1; V: TRBV6-1; CDR3: ASRQDSHNEQF
J: TRBJ2-7; V: TRBV20-1; CDR3: SARDGEGIYEQY
J: TRBJ2-3; V: TRBV5-5; CDR3: ASSASVGTDTQY
J: TRBJ2-5; V: TRBV6-1; CDR3: ASSDVRETQY
J: TRBJ2-3; V: TRBV28; CDR3: ASSGTSGTNTDTQY
J: TRBJ2-7; V: TRBV3-1; CDR3: ASSQRGRANEQY
J: TRBJ2-2; V: TRBV6-2/TRBV6-3; CDR3: ASSNLASGAGELF
J: TRBJ1-6; V: TRBV15; CDR3: ATSRTNSPLH
J: TRBJ2-7; V: TRBV5-4; CDR3: ASSSVDSVEQY
J: TRBJ2-1; V: TRBV10-3; CDR3: AISDRTGDYNEQF
J: TRBJ2-2; V: TRBV3-1; CDR3: ASGHYHLDRSNSGELF
J: TRBJ2-1; V: TRBV7-8; CDR3: ASSRRTGAYNEQF
J: TRBJ2-5; V: TRBV7-7; CDR3: ASSSAPGARETQY
J: TRBJ2-7; V: TRBV6-5; CDR3: ASSLRAGGFSYEQY
J: TRBJ2-1; V: TRBV20-1; CDR3: SGLGNEQF
J: TRBJ2-1; V: TRBV7-2; CDR3: ASSLSGSSYNEQF
J: TRBJ2-5; V: TRBV6-1; CDR3: ASNPGGAYQETQY
J: TRBJ1-1; V: TRBV2; CDR3: ASSFPVDKGCLNTEAF
J: TRBJ1-2; V: TRBV19; CDR3: ASSIGQLSDGYT
J: TRBJ1-1; V: TRBV28; CDR3: ASSYRGRGGTEAF
J: TRBJ2-7; V: TRBV25-1; CDR3: ASSDWTGKFDEQY
J: TRBJ2-7; V: TRBV28; CDR3: ASSPQGQGAREQY
J: TRBJ1-1; V: TRBV6-4; CDR3: ASSATGAVNTEAF
J: TRBJ2-1; V: TRBV6-1; CDR3: ASSPREEQF
J: TRBJ1-5; V: TRBV30; CDR3: AWSGQPNQPRH
J: TRBJ1-2; V: TRBV7-8; CDR3: ASSLSRGSDGYT
J: TRBJ1-6; V: TRBV7-2; CDR3: ASSSYAREAECY
J: TRBJ1-2; V: TRBV11-1; CDR3: ASSFGARTGTNYGYT
J: TRBJ2-7; V: TRBV2; CDR3: ASSHGQGRYEQY
J: TRBJ2-7; V: TRBV2; CDR3: TTQGLEEYEQY
J: TRBJ2-7; V: TRBV19; CDR3: ASSTSGTGGYEQY
J: TRBJ2-5; V: TRBV18; CDR3: ASSGTDQETQY
J: TRBJ1-4; V: TRBV20-1; CDR3: SAGRAAGEKLF
J: TRBJ2-2; V: TRBV3-1; CDR3: ASSRRQGSNTGELF
J: TRBJ2-7; V: TRBV6-1; CDR3: ASIGWTGRNEQY
J: TRBJ2-5; V: TRBV12-3/TRBV12-4; CDR3: ASSPTRTALEY